The 5 T cell receptor beta chains given below trace back to one sample, sequenced in a study of vaccination and CD4 T cells after COVID-19. Treatment of the sample: roughly 10-day PBMC culture with coronavirus spike peptide pools or control peptides (ViraFEST assay). Their recognized antigens are unknown. The Oncomine TCR Beta short-read assay was what sequenced the DNA obtained from cultured CD4+ T cells. From the PCR reads, TCRdb called clonotypes with MiXCR, one entry per CDR3 protein. The sample lists just under 20,000 distinct CDR3 sequences, approximately 52% occurring once. This specimen consisted of CD4+ T cells from blood, cultured in vitro, obtained after SARS-CoV-2 vaccination. These receptors were obtained from a human donor who had recovered from COVID-19.

This clonotype turned up a few times. The chain couples TRBV27 to TRBJ1-2; TRBD1 might be the D (5 bases). Germline V gene lookup returns CDR1 MNHEY and CDR2 SMNVEV (reference sequence). V was pared by 7 bases and J by 7 bases, with 16 bases between. The CDR3 totals 13 residues. The DNA for the CDR3 is TGTGCCAGCACCGACTCCGCAGGGTTTGGCTACACCTTC. This gives the protein CASTDSAGFGYTF.

This clonotype was observed a handful of times. The V and J genes are TRBV20-1 and TRBJ2-2; D is uncertain. Trimming cost V 5 bases and J 0 bases, with 7 bases left between them. CDR3 length: 13 amino acids. The V gene's germline CDR1 is DFQATT and CDR2 SNEGSKA (reference sequence). Here the CDR3 reads CSARKTNTGELFF. The CDR3 DNA sequence: TGCAGTGCTCGAAAGACGAACACCGGGGAGCTGTTTTTT.

The V call is TRBV19, the J call TRBJ2-3, with D perhaps matching TRBD2 (7 bases). V was trimmed by 5 bases and J by 9 bases, leaving 27 bases between them. The CDR3 consists of 17 residues. Germline CDR1 is LNHDA and CDR2 is SQIVND (reference sequence). CDR3 sequence: CASSPRGGRGPYKTQYF. For the CDR3, the DNA is TGTGCCAGTAGTCCAAGGGGTGGGCGGGGGCCCTATAAGACGCAGTATTTT. Supplemented by reference TRBV19 and TRBJ2-3, the full variable domain reads DGGITQSPKYLFRKEGQNVTLSCEQNLNHDAMYWYRQDPGQGLRLIYYSQIVNDFQKGDIAEGYSVSREKKESFPLTVTSAQKNPTAFYLCASSPRGGRGPYKTQYFGPGTRLTVL.

The V and J genes are TRBV5-1 and TRBJ1-2, with D maybe TRBD1 (5 bases). The CDR3 length is 13 residues. Trimming pared 4 bases from V and 7 bases from J, leaving 14 bases between. Germline V CDR1 and CDR2: SGHRS, YFSETQ. This chain's CDR3 is CASSPGTETGYTF. Written as DNA, the CDR3 is TGCGCCAGCAGCCCCGGGACGGAGACTGGCTACACCTTC.

The V and J genes are TRBV7-8 and TRBJ1-1; no firm D call. CDR1 SGHVS and CDR2 FQNEAQ come from the germline V gene. The V end lost 11 bases, the J end lost 5 bases, and 15 bases lay between the germline ends. The CDR3 contains 12 residues. The CDR3 bases are TGTGCCTCTCAAGGAGGGAGGACTGAAGCTTTCTTT. Amino acid sequence: CASQGGRTEAFF.